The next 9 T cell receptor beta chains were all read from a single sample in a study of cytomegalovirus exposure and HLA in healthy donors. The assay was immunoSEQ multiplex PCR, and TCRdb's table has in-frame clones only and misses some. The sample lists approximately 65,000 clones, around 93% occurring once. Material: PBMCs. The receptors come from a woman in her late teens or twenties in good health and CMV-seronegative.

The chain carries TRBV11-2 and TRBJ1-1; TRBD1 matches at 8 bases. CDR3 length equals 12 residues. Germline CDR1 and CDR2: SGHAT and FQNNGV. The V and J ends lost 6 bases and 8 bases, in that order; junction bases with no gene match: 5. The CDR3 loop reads CASSPGGLEAFF. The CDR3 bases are TGTGCCAGCAGTCCAGGGGGCCTCGAAGCTTTCTTT.

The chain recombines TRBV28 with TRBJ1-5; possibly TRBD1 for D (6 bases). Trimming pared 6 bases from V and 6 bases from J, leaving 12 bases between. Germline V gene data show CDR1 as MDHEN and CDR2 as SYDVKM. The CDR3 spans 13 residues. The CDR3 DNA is TGTGCCAGCAGGGGGGGGCCAAGTCAGCCCCAGCATTTT. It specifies CASRGGPSQPQHF.

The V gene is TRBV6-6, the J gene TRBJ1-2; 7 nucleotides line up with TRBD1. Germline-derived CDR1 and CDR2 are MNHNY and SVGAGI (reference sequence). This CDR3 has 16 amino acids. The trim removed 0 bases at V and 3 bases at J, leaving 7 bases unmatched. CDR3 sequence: CASSYSGATGYYGYTF. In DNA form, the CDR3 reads TGTGCCAGCAGTTACTCGGGTGCGACAGGGTACTATGGCTACACCTTC.

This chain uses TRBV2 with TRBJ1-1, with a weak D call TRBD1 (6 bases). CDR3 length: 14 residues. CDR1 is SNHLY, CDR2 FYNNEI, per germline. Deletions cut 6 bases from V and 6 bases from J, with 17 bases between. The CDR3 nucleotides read TGTGCCAGCAGGGGGGACGGTAGGGGGTCTGAAGCTTTCTTT. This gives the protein CASRGDGRGSEAFF.

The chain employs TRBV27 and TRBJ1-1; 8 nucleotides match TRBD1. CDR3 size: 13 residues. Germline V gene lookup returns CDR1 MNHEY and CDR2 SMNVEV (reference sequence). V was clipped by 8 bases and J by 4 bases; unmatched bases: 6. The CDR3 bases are TGTGCCAGCGCCTCAGGGGGCACCACTGAAGCTTTCTTT. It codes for CASASGGTTEAFF.

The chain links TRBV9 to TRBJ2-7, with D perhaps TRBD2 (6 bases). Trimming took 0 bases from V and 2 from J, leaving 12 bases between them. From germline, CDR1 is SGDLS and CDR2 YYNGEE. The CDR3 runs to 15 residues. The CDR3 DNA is TGTGCCAGCAGCGTAGGGACTACCACTACCTACGAGCAGTACTTC. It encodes CASSVGTTTTYEQYF.

CDR3: CASSQWTDREETQYF. DNA of the CDR3: TGTGCCAGCAGCCAATGGACGGACAGAGAAGAGACCCAGTACTTC. This chain connects TRBV4-2 to TRBJ2-5; a weak D match, TRBD1 (6 bases). There are 15 residues in the CDR3. Germline-derived CDR1 and CDR2 are LGHNA and YNFKEQ. V dropped 2 bases and J dropped 3 bases, with 13 bases sitting between them.

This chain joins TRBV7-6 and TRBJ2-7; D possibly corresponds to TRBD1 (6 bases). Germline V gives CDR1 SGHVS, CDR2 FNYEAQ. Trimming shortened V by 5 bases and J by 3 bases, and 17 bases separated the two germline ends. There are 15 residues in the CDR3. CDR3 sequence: CASSPEGGTGYEQYF. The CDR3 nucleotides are TGTGCCAGCAGCCCAGAAGGGGGAACGGGCTACGAGCAGTACTTC.

CDR3 amino acids: CATLRQGVTDTQYF. In DNA, the CDR3 is TGTGCCACGCTCCGACAGGGGGTCACAGATACGCAGTATTTT. The J gene is TRBJ2-3, the V gene TRBV28; 9 nucleotides line up with TRBD1. Germline V gene sequence: CDR1 MDHEN, CDR2 SYDVKM. Trimming at V came to 10 bases and at J to 2 bases, leaving 7 bases not matched to a gene. There are 14 residues in the CDR3.